The clone carrying this T cell receptor beta chain was seen a handful of times. This entry comes from a study of blood T cell repertoires in COVID-19. Study information: The United States, Italy and Spain supplied acute and convalescent COVID-19 samples. The cDNA or gDNA used as material had been derived from T cells, B-cell-depleted T cells, or PBMCs.

A Seattle source enrolled patients during active infection and followed them longitudinally. As handled by the study authors: Nucleated cell number was recorded as an estimate derived from reference gene primer amplification. This table comes from immunoSEQ multiplex PCR, and its TCRdb copy is limited to in-frame clones, with some not included. The DNA was the basis for D and trimming; V, J and clone size are from that table. The sample includes over 450,000 clones, less than 90% of them seen just once. This receptor was identified in a woman aged 50 to 65 with COVID-19, enrolled during active disease. The source material was peripheral blood.

CDR3 sequence (DNA): TGTGCCAGTAGTATTGACAGGGTGAGGAACACTGAAGCTTTCTTT. Translation gives CASSIDRVRNTEAFF. V gene TRBV19 combines with J gene TRBJ1-1, with TRBD1 matching 7 bases. J lost 1 base, V lost 3 bases, and 5 bases had no gene match. The CDR3 runs to 15 residues. Germline CDR1 is LNHDA and CDR2 is SQIVND (reference sequence).